The entry below describes one T cell receptor (beta chain). Assay used: immunoSEQ multiplex PCR; TCRdb lists only in-frame clones, some missing. The sample has around 360,000 clones; more than 75% are singletons. The CDR3 totals 15 residues. Germline CDR1 is MNHEY and CDR2 is SVGAGI. The V gene lost 5 bases and the J gene lost 5 bases, with 18 bases spanning the gap. The data belong to a study of blood T cell repertoires in COVID-19. Patients from Seattle were sampled longitudinally, starting during active infection. The chain employs TRBV6-5 and TRBJ2-5; TRBD2 is a possible D gene (6 bases). Sequencing was performed on peripheral blood. The source is a woman in her thirties with COVID-19, enrolled during active disease. DNA of the CDR3: TGTGCCAGCAGTCGCATGGTCGGGAGACAGGAGACCCAGTACTTC. Translating it yields CASSRMVGRQETQYF.